The 25 T cell receptor beta chains listed next were all sequenced from one sample in a study of shared T cell receptors in the human thymus. Sequencing was performed with immunoSEQ multiplex PCR; in TCRdb, only in-frame clones are kept and a portion is missing. The sample lists more than 550,000 clones, approximately 87% occurring once. These data were also filed under a second study, of human thymus T cells.

Sequences were obtained from thymocytes. The receptors shown here come from a boy younger than two with a congenital heart defect.

The chain recombines TRBV6-5 with TRBJ2-1; D may be TRBD1 (6 bases). The CDR3 length is 15 residues. In germline, CDR1 is MNHEY, CDR2 SVGAGI. Trimming cost V 0 bases and J 6 bases, with 12 bases left between them. Written as DNA, the CDR3 is TGTGCCAGCAGTTACTCTATACAGGGATGCAATGAGCAGTTCTTC. Translated: CASSYSIQGCNEQFF.

Concerning this clone itself: Other DNA sequences of this sample code for an identical CDR3. The CDR3 bases are TGTGCCAGCAGTTCCGGGACAGGGAAGGATGGCTACACCTTC. It specifies CASSSGTGKDGYTF. J is TRBJ1-2 and V is TRBV27; 9 nucleotides agree with TRBD1. There are 14 residues in the CDR3. The germline V gene encodes CDR1 MNHEY and CDR2 SMNVEV (reference sequence). V lost 4 bases, J lost 6 bases, and 6 bases stayed unmatched.

V and J are TRBV7-2 and TRBJ1-1; D gene ambiguous. Trimming took off 2 bases at V and 3 bases at J, with 7 bases between the two ends. Germline CDR1 SGHTA, CDR2 FQGNSA. The CDR3 has 13 residues. CDR3 sequence reads: CASSLFPDTEAFF. The CDR3 DNA is TGTGCCAGCAGCTTATTTCCGGACACTGAAGCTTTCTTT.

The chain combines TRBV2 with TRBJ1-5; D perhaps matches TRBD1 (5 bases). V was pared by 7 bases and J by 6 bases, with 22 bases between. Germline values: CDR1 SNHLY, CDR2 FYNNEI. The CDR3 extends over 16 amino acids. CDR3 protein: CASTPRRGFGSQPQHF. CDR3 nucleotides: TGTGCCAGCACTCCGCGTAGGGGTTTTGGCAGTCAGCCCCAGCATTTT.

This rearrangement joins TRBV27 to TRBJ2-3; 9 bases agree with TRBD2. The CDR3 runs to 17 residues. Germline lookup yields CDR1 MNHEY and CDR2 SMNVEV (reference sequence). V dropped 4 bases and J dropped 2; count of bases not matched to a gene: 10. The CDR3: CASSSNRVAGDTDTQYF. The CDR3 DNA reads TGTGCCAGCAGTTCCAATCGAGTAGCGGGGGACACAGATACGCAGTATTTT.

The chain is built from TRBV5-5 and TRBJ1-1; D might be TRBD1 (6 bases). Trimming removed 0 bases at V and 5 bases at J, with 11 bases between. CDR3 length: 14 amino acids. The germline V gene has CDR1 SGHKS and CDR2 YYEKEE (reference sequence). The CDR3: CASSLDRAFTEAFF. The DNA for the CDR3 is TGTGCCAGCAGCTTGGACAGGGCTTTTACTGAAGCTTTCTTT.

The V gene is TRBV7-2, the J gene TRBJ2-7; D not certain. Per the germline V gene, CDR1 is SGHTA and CDR2 is FQGNSA. The CDR3 is 12 residues long. V was trimmed by 3 bases and J by 2 bases, leaving 5 bases between them. The CDR3 DNA sequence: TGTGCCAGCAGCTTCCAGGCCTACGAGCAGTACTTC. It is translated as CASSFQAYEQYF.

The chain employs TRBV12-5 and TRBJ1-3, with D possibly TRBD1 on 5 matching bases. The germline V and J ends were trimmed by 6 bases and 4 bases, with 16 bases remaining between them. Germline V CDR1 and CDR2: LGHNT, FRNRAP. The CDR3 is made up of 15 amino acids. The chain's CDR3 is CASGPRDRGGNTIYF. In DNA, the CDR3 is TGTGCTAGTGGCCCCCGAGACCGGGGGGGAAACACCATATATTTT.

The rearrangement links TRBV29-1 to TRBJ1-1, with D perhaps TRBD1 (5 bases). The germline V gene encodes CDR1 SQVTM and CDR2 ANQGSEA. The CDR3 loop spans 12 amino acids. Trimming cost V 5 bases and J 2 bases, with 9 bases left between them. CDR3 region: CSVSGANTEAFF. The CDR3 DNA reads as TGCAGCGTTAGTGGGGCTAACACTGAAGCTTTCTTT.

The chain has TRBV30 and TRBJ1-6, with TRBD1 as a possible D gene (5 bases). CDR3 length equals 16 residues. CDR1 and CDR2 (germline): GTSNPN, SVGIG (reference sequence). The V end lost 0 bases, the J end lost 5 bases, and 14 bases lay between the germline ends. CDR3 bases: TGTGCCTGGAGTGTTATGGCAGGGCAGGATAATTCACCCCTCCACTTT. Protein: CAWSVMAGQDNSPLHF.

This chain links TRBV11-2 with TRBJ2-7, with 12 bases aligning to TRBD1. V lost 4 bases, J lost 2 bases, and 3 bases stayed unmatched. The CDR3 totals 15 residues. Germline V CDR1 and CDR2: SGHAT, FQNNGV. The CDR3 region is CASSWGTGGAYEQYF. In nucleotides, the CDR3 is TGTGCCAGCAGCTGGGGGACAGGGGGCGCCTACGAGCAGTACTTC.

The rearrangement uses TRBV15 and TRBJ2-3; D is possibly TRBD2 (5 bases). The CDR3 loop spans 18 amino acids. V was pared by 6 bases and J by 3 bases, with 25 bases between. Germline V lookup: CDR1 LNHNV, CDR2 YYDKDF (reference sequence). The CDR3 sequence is CATSTPDLSDPATDTQYF. Written as DNA, the CDR3 is TGTGCCACCAGTACTCCGGACTTATCCGACCCCGCGACAGATACGCAGTATTTT.

This chain connects TRBV9 to TRBJ2-2; D gene unclear. The germline V and J ends were trimmed by 0 bases and 0 bases, with 15 bases remaining between them. Germline V gene data show CDR1 as SGDLS and CDR2 as YYNGEE. The CDR3 spans 18 residues. The CDR3 DNA reads as TGTGCCAGCAGCGTAGGGGCAGTCCCATTACCGAACACCGGGGAGCTGTTTTTT. Protein: CASSVGAVPLPNTGELFF.

A single count supports this clone. The chain joins TRBV14 to TRBJ2-5; 8 nucleotides line up with TRBD2. Germline CDR1 and CDR2: SGHDN and FVKESK. V gave up 2 bases and J gave up 3 bases; unmatched junction bases: 17. The CDR3 runs 19 residues. The CDR3 region has the DNA TGTGCCAGCAGCCAATCACATTATACCCCTAGCGGGCATAAAGAGACCCAGTACTTC. Its translation is CASSQSHYTPSGHKETQYF.

In this sample, this clone turned up once. The genes are TRBV4-3 and TRBJ2-2; 7 bases are shared with TRBD2. The V gene end was trimmed by 4 bases and the J gene end by 3 bases; junction bases not matched to a gene: 11. The CDR3 extends over 17 amino acids. CDR1 is LGHNA, CDR2 YSLEER, per germline. The CDR3 DNA reads as TGCGCCAGCAGCCCAAAGATGGGCGGGAGAGACACCGGGGAGCTGTTTTTT. This sequence encodes CASSPKMGGRDTGELFF.

This rearrangement joins TRBV6-1 to TRBJ2-1; TRBD2 might be the D (5 bases). The V and J ends lost 0 bases and 3 bases respectively, with 9 bases between them. This CDR3 comprises 15 residues. Germline V lookup: CDR1 MNHNS, CDR2 SASEGT. CDR3 residues: CASSEAGVLYNEQFF. CDR3 nucleotide sequence: TGTGCCAGCAGTGAAGCGGGAGTCCTCTACAATGAGCAGTTCTTC.

This sequence joins TRBV27 and TRBJ1-5; 9 bases are shared with TRBD1. The germline V gene has CDR1 MNHEY and CDR2 SMNVEV (reference sequence). There are 12 residues in the CDR3. The J segment lost 6 bases and the V segment lost 8 bases, leaving 2 bases of the junction unmatched. For the CDR3, the DNA is TGTGCCAGCGGGGACAGGGCTCAGCCCCAGCATTTT. Protein: CASGDRAQPQHF.

This sequence joins TRBV28 and TRBJ1-2; no firm D call. Germline V lookup: CDR1 MDHEN, CDR2 SYDVKM. The CDR3 extends over 14 amino acids. Trimming removed 1 base from V and 2 bases from J, with 8 bases in between. The CDR3 DNA is TGTGCCAGCAGTTTATTGTATCGGAACTATGGCTACACCTTC. Translation gives CASSLLYRNYGYTF.

This clone has just one count. This chain connects TRBV7-9 to TRBJ2-2; 9 nucleotides agree with TRBD2. The CDR3 has 18 amino acids. CDR1 and CDR2 from the germline V gene are SEHNR and FQNEAQ (reference sequence). Germline trimming cut 4 bases from V and 1 base from J; bases unmatched to any gene: 10. CDR3 sequence (DNA): TGTGCCAGCAGCTCCCGAATCCAGACTAGCGGGAACACCGGGGAGCTGTTTTTT. It codes for CASSSRIQTSGNTGELFF.

V usage is TRBV6-5 and J usage is TRBJ1-2; D unresolved. V dropped 3 bases and J dropped 8 bases, with 13 bases sitting between them. This CDR3 spans 13 amino acids. Germline V gene sequence: CDR1 MNHEY, CDR2 SVGAGI. CDR3 region: CASSYWDGEGYTF. CDR3 DNA: TGTGCCAGCAGTTATTGGGATGGGGAGGGCTACACCTTC.

This chain joins TRBV28 and TRBJ1-1; TRBD1 agrees at 7 bases. After removal of 3 bases from V and 0 bases from J, the junction contained 10 bases not matched to a gene. The CDR3 has 17 residues. The V gene's germline CDR1 is MDHEN and CDR2 SYDVKM. CDR3 sequence reads: CASSFKGARVLNTEAFF. As DNA, the CDR3 is TGTGCCAGCAGTTTTAAGGGGGCGCGGGTTTTGAACACTGAAGCTTTCTTT.

V usage is TRBV4-1 and J usage is TRBJ2-7; 8 nucleotides line up with TRBD2. This CDR3 is built from 17 residues. V lost 1 base and J lost 0; bases outside the gene matches: 8. The germline CDR1 and CDR2 sequences are MGHRA and YSYEKL. The DNA of the CDR3 is TGCGCCAGCAGCCAAGCATATCGGGAGGGCAGCTCCTACGAGCAGTACTTC. Its protein product is CASSQAYREGSSYEQYF.

This clone has only one observation. The chain uses TRBV7-2 and TRBJ1-1; no clear D gene. The CDR3 runs 14 residues. V dropped 4 bases and J dropped 5 bases, with 14 bases sitting between them. Germline lookup yields CDR1 SGHTA and CDR2 FQGNSA. CDR3: CASSSTTSGTEAFF. The CDR3 region has the DNA TGTGCCAGCAGCTCCACAACCTCGGGGACTGAAGCTTTCTTT.

V usage is TRBV9 and J usage is TRBJ2-3, with 9 bases fitting TRBD2. Germline lookup yields CDR1 SGDLS and CDR2 YYNGEE. The CDR3 spans 16 residues. J was trimmed by 4 bases and V by 0 bases; bases with no gene match: 6. CDR3 bases: TGTGCCAGCAGCGTAGGGAGGACTAGCGCCCCAGATACGCAGTATTTT. Translated, it gives CASSVGRTSAPDTQYF.

This sequence joins TRBV5-4 and TRBJ2-4; 8 bases map to TRBD2. CDR3 length equals 14 residues. From germline, CDR1 is SGHNT and CDR2 YYREEE (reference sequence). Trimming at V came to 4 bases and at J to 0 bases, leaving 0 bases not matched to a gene. The CDR3 bases are TGTGCCAGCAGCCTAGCGGGAGCCAAAAACATTCAGTACTTC. It is translated as CASSLAGAKNIQYF.